These T cell receptor beta chains were read from a single sample in a study of OX40 agonist ivuxolimab in advanced cancers. Measured with immunoSEQ multiplex PCR; TCRdb has only the in-frame clones, and not every one. The sample shows under 85,000 clones, about 73% of them seen only once. The specimen was CD4+ or CD8+ T cells sorted from blood, collected in a trial of the OX40 agonist ivuxolimab. The origin of the receptors is an adult with an advanced solid tumor such as melanoma, head and neck, liver or kidney cancer. Each CDR3 is given with its conserved first and last residue. D genes are given only for firm matches. Size values are once, few and many counts, or a class for expanded clones, and some rows have none.

V gene: TRBV7-2
J gene: TRBJ2-7
D gene: -
CDR3 length: 13
clone size: -
CDR3 DNA: TGTGCCAGCTCCACGGGGGGCCCCTACGAGCAGTACTTC
CDR3 protein: CASSTGGPYEQYF

V gene: TRBV30
J gene: TRBJ1-6
D gene: -
CDR3 length: 14
clone size: -
CDR3 DNA: TGTGCCTGGAGTGTAGACAGGCACGGGTCACCCCTCCACTTT
CDR3 protein: CAWSVDRHGSPLHF

V gene: TRBV6-5
J gene: TRBJ2-4
D gene: -
CDR3 length: 16
clone size: -
CDR3 DNA: TGTGCCAGCAGTTCCTGGACTTTCCCCTCCCAAAACATTCAGTACTTC
CDR3 protein: CASSSWTFPSQNIQYF

V gene: TRBV6-1
J gene: TRBJ2-7
D gene: -
CDR3 length: 15
clone size: -
CDR3 DNA: TGTGCCAGCGCCACGGACAGTAGAGGCTCCTACGAGCAGTACTTC
CDR3 protein: CASATDSRGSYEQYF

V gene: TRBV6-1
J gene: TRBJ1-3
D gene: -
CDR3 length: 13
clone size: -
CDR3 DNA: TGTGCCACGCTGGACTCCACTGGAAACACCATATATTTT
CDR3 protein: CATLDSTGNTIYF

V gene: TRBV2
J gene: TRBJ2-5
D gene: TRBD1
CDR3 length: 17
clone size: -
CDR3 DNA: TGTGCCAGCAGCGAAGGGGGCCGGTGGGACAGTGGGGAGACCCAGTACTTC
CDR3 protein: CASSEGGRWDSGETQYF

V gene: TRBV7-3
J gene: TRBJ2-7
D gene: -
CDR3 length: 14
clone size: -
CDR3 DNA: TGTGCCAGCAGCTTAAACCCCTCCTCCTACGAGCAGTACTTC
CDR3 protein: CASSLNPSSYEQYF

V gene: TRBV6-6
J gene: TRBJ1-4
D gene: -
CDR3 length: 16
clone size: -
CDR3 DNA: TGTGCCAGCAGTCGCCCGACAGGATCAACTAATGAAAAACTGTTTTTT
CDR3 protein: CASSRPTGSTNEKLFF

V gene: TRBV7-8
J gene: TRBJ1-6
D gene: TRBD1
CDR3 length: 17
clone size: -
CDR3 DNA: TGTGCCAGCAGCTTAGCGGCGACAGGGGGTTGGAATTCACCCCTCCACTTT
CDR3 protein: CASSLAATGGWNSPLHF

V gene: TRBV5-6
J gene: TRBJ2-1
D gene: TRBD2
CDR3 length: 15
clone size: -
CDR3 DNA: TGTGCCAGCGTTCAACCGGGAGGGAGCCTCAATGAGCAGTTCTTC
CDR3 protein: CASVQPGGSLNEQFF

V gene: TRBV19
J gene: TRBJ2-1
D gene: TRBD1
CDR3 length: 19
clone size: once
CDR3 DNA: TGTGCCAGTAGTATAGTGGGACAGGGGGTTATGAGCTCCTACAATGAGCAGTTCTTC
CDR3 protein: CASSIVGQGVMSSYNEQFF

V gene: TRBV5-4
J gene: TRBJ2-6
D gene: TRBD1
CDR3 length: 16
clone size: -
CDR3 DNA: TGTGCCAGCAACCGGGGACAGGGGGCAGGGGCCAACGTCCTGACTTTC
CDR3 protein: CASNRGQGAGANVLTF

V gene: TRBV6-1
J gene: TRBJ2-7
D gene: -
CDR3 length: 13
clone size: -
CDR3 DNA: TGTGCCAGCAGTGGGTACCGATCCTACGAGCAGTACTTC
CDR3 protein: CASSGYRSYEQYF

V gene: TRBV11-2
J gene: TRBJ2-5
D gene: -
CDR3 length: 14
clone size: -
CDR3 DNA: TGTGCCAGCAGCTTAGAGAGGACAGAAGAGACCCAGTACTTC
CDR3 protein: CASSLERTEETQYF

V gene: TRBV6-4
J gene: TRBJ2-2
D gene: TRBD1
CDR3 length: 17
clone size: -
CDR3 DNA: TGTGCCAGCAGTGGCATACCCGGGACAGCTAACACCGGGGAGCTGTTTTTT
CDR3 protein: CASSGIPGTANTGELFF

V gene: TRBV19
J gene: TRBJ1-2
D gene: -
CDR3 length: 14
clone size: -
CDR3 DNA: TGTGCCAGTAGTATCCCTGGACAGTGGGTTGGCTACACCTTC
CDR3 protein: CASSIPGQWVGYTF

V gene: TRBV27
J gene: TRBJ2-5
D gene: TRBD2
CDR3 length: 13
clone size: -
CDR3 DNA: TGTGCCAGCACCCCTAGCGGGCGAGAGACCCAGTACTTC
CDR3 protein: CASTPSGRETQYF

V gene: TRBV7-3
J gene: TRBJ2-3
D gene: TRBD2
CDR3 length: 17
clone size: -
CDR3 DNA: TGTGCCAGCAGCCCTACTGCACTAGCGGGGCGCACAGATACGCAGTATTTT
CDR3 protein: CASSPTALAGRTDTQYF

V gene: TRBV9
J gene: TRBJ2-1
D gene: TRBD2
CDR3 length: 14
clone size: once
CDR3 DNA: TGTGCCAGCAGCCCCCGGGACTATAACAATGAGCAGTTCTTC
CDR3 protein: CASSPRDYNNEQFF

V gene: TRBV7-8
J gene: TRBJ1-6
D gene: -
CDR3 length: 16
clone size: medium-sized
CDR3 DNA: TGTGCCAGCAGCCCTACGGGGGGCAGGGGTAATTCACCCCTCCACTTT
CDR3 protein: CASSPTGGRGNSPLHF

V gene: TRBV6-5
J gene: TRBJ2-7
D gene: -
CDR3 length: 14
clone size: -
CDR3 DNA: TGTGCCAGCAGTTACTCGGGCAGGTACTACGAGCAGTACTTC
CDR3 protein: CASSYSGRYYEQYF

V gene: TRBV25-1
J gene: TRBJ2-7
D gene: TRBD1
CDR3 length: 14
clone size: -
CDR3 DNA: TGTGCCAGCAGCAATACGGGACAGAACTACGAGCAGTACTTC
CDR3 protein: CASSNTGQNYEQYF

V gene: TRBV9
J gene: TRBJ1-2
D gene: -
CDR3 length: 15
clone size: -
CDR3 DNA: TGTGCCAGCTCGGGTGGGGATCCCTTTAACTATGGCTACACCTTC
CDR3 protein: CASSGGDPFNYGYTF

V gene: TRBV7-2
J gene: TRBJ2-5
D gene: -
CDR3 length: 11
clone size: -
CDR3 DNA: TGTGCCAGCAGCTTAGCGGCTCCCCAGTACTTC
CDR3 protein: CASSLAAPQYF

V gene: TRBV7-6
J gene: TRBJ1-1
D gene: -
CDR3 length: 13
clone size: -
CDR3 DNA: TGTGCCAGCAGTCAAGACGTGAACACTGAAGCTTTCTTT
CDR3 protein: CASSQDVNTEAFF

V gene: TRBV21-1
J gene: TRBJ1-5
D gene: -
CDR3 length: 15
clone size: -
CDR3 DNA: TGTGCCAGCAGCACCCGACAGGACGGTAATCAGCCCCAGCATTTT
CDR3 protein: CASSTRQDGNQPQHF

V gene: TRBV6-5
J gene: TRBJ1-4
D gene: -
CDR3 length: 13
clone size: -
CDR3 DNA: TGTGCCAGCAGGATTACAGGGACTGAAAAACTGTTTTTT
CDR3 protein: CASRITGTEKLFF

V gene: TRBV5-1
J gene: TRBJ2-3
D gene: TRBD2
CDR3 length: 17
clone size: -
CDR3 DNA: TGCGCCAGCAGCTGGGCACTAGCGGGAGGGTTCCGAGATACGCAGTATTTT
CDR3 protein: CASSWALAGGFRDTQYF

V gene: TRBV7-8
J gene: TRBJ1-1
D gene: -
CDR3 length: 17
clone size: -
CDR3 DNA: TGTGCCAGCATCCCCCATAGGGGCTGGATGGAGAACACTGAAGCTTTCTTT
CDR3 protein: CASIPHRGWMENTEAFF

V gene: TRBV19
J gene: TRBJ1-1
D gene: TRBD1
CDR3 length: 12
clone size: -
CDR3 DNA: TGTGCCACTGCCGACAGGGTAGATGAAGCTTTCTTT
CDR3 protein: CATADRVDEAFF

V gene: TRBV7-2
J gene: TRBJ1-5
D gene: -
CDR3 length: 15
clone size: -
CDR3 DNA: TGTGCCAGCAGCTTTGGGGTAGGAGGCAATCAGCCCCAGCATTTT
CDR3 protein: CASSFGVGGNQPQHF

V gene: TRBV5-6
J gene: TRBJ1-1
D gene: -
CDR3 length: 12
clone size: -
CDR3 DNA: TGTGCCAGCAGCTATGCAAGGATTGAAGCTTTCTTT
CDR3 protein: CASSYARIEAFF

V gene: TRBV4-1
J gene: TRBJ1-5
D gene: -
CDR3 length: 17
clone size: -
CDR3 DNA: TGCGCCAGCAGCCAAGTAGGTCTCGACCTGAGTGATCAGCCCCAGCATTTT
CDR3 protein: CASSQVGLDLSDQPQHF

V gene: TRBV6-6
J gene: TRBJ1-2
D gene: -
CDR3 length: 12
clone size: -
CDR3 DNA: TGTGCCAGCAGCCAGAAGACGGGGGGCTACACCTTC
CDR3 protein: CASSQKTGGYTF

V gene: TRBV18
J gene: TRBJ1-2
D gene: TRBD1
CDR3 length: 17
clone size: -
CDR3 DNA: TGTGCCAGCTCTCCTTCGGACAGGGGATCCCTCCCCTATGGCTACACCTTC
CDR3 protein: CASSPSDRGSLPYGYTF

V gene: TRBV30
J gene: TRBJ2-2
D gene: -
CDR3 length: 13
clone size: -
CDR3 DNA: TGTGCCTGGAGTCCCTATCGAGCTGGGGAGCTGTTTTTT
CDR3 protein: CAWSPYRAGELFF

V gene: TRBV6-4
J gene: TRBJ2-1
D gene: TRBD2
CDR3 length: 14
clone size: -
CDR3 DNA: TGTGCCAGCAGTGTCGAGCGGGGGGACAATGAGCAGTTCTTC
CDR3 protein: CASSVERGDNEQFF

V gene: TRBV6-1
J gene: TRBJ1-1
D gene: -
CDR3 length: 15
clone size: once
CDR3 DNA: TGTGCCAGCAGTGAATCGGGAGGGGTGAGCACTGAAGCTTTCTTT
CDR3 protein: CASSESGGVSTEAFF

V gene: TRBV19
J gene: TRBJ1-1
D gene: TRBD1
CDR3 length: 15
clone size: -
CDR3 DNA: TGTGCCAGTAGTTTTTCAACAGGGGGAGCCACTGAAGCTTTCTTT
CDR3 protein: CASSFSTGGATEAFF

V gene: TRBV14
J gene: TRBJ2-1
D gene: TRBD2
CDR3 length: 16
clone size: -
CDR3 DNA: TGTGCCAGCAGCCAAGCGTGGGCGGGGGGTGAAAATGAGCAGTTCTTC
CDR3 protein: CASSQAWAGGENEQFF

V gene: TRBV10-3
J gene: TRBJ1-5
D gene: -
CDR3 length: 12
clone size: -
CDR3 DNA: TGTGCCATGGGGGAGAGCAATCAGCCCCAGCATTTT
CDR3 protein: CAMGESNQPQHF

V gene: TRBV6-5
J gene: TRBJ1-1
D gene: -
CDR3 length: 13
clone size: -
CDR3 DNA: TGTGCCAGCAGTTACGGGGTTGGGGCTGAAGCTTTCTTT
CDR3 protein: CASSYGVGAEAFF

V gene: TRBV6-5
J gene: TRBJ1-5
D gene: -
CDR3 length: 15
clone size: few
CDR3 DNA: TGTGCCAGCAGGGCCACAGTAGGGGCTGGTCAGCCCCAGCATTTT
CDR3 protein: CASRATVGAGQPQHF